These 27 T cell receptor beta chains were sequenced from one sample in a study of shared clonotypes between healthy human individuals. This table comes from immunoSEQ multiplex PCR, and its TCRdb copy is limited to in-frame clones, with some not included. The sample consists of 950,000 to 1,100,000 clones, around 75% of them appearing once. The source material was memory CD4+ T cells sorted from blood. As to subset: CD45RA-negative fraction. All receptors derive from a man between 18 and 35 years old in good health.

This clone was seen a single time. This rearrangement joins TRBV19 to TRBJ1-5; D remains unclear. From germline, CDR1 is LNHDA and CDR2 SQIVND (reference sequence). CDR3 length: 15 residues. With 5 bases removed from V and 0 bases from J, the gap between germline ends came to 11 bases. DNA of the CDR3: TGTGCCAGTAGTGTAAGTATGTTTAGCAATCAGCCCCAGCATTTT. Amino acids: CASSVSMFSNQPQHF.

Notes on this clone: The same CDR3 also results from other DNA sequences found in this sample. This chain uses TRBV9 with TRBJ2-5; tentatively, D is TRBD2 (6 bases). Germline loops: CDR1 SGDLS, CDR2 YYNGEE. V was cut by 0 bases and J by 1 base, with 13 bases left in between. The CDR3 is 16 residues long. The CDR3: CASSVGDGRSQETQYF. CDR3 coding DNA: TGTGCCAGCAGCGTAGGGGACGGGAGAAGCCAAGAGACCCAGTACTTC.

This chain uses TRBV11-3 with TRBJ2-3; D is unclear. In germline, CDR1 is SGHNT, CDR2 YENEEA. The V end was cut by 5 bases, the J end by 4 bases, with 13 bases between. The CDR3 spans 14 residues. The CDR3 nucleotides are TGTGCCAGCAGCGACCCTTCGAATGCAGATACGCAGTATTTT. Its protein is CASSDPSNADTQYF.

This clone was seen only once. A far larger clone is one nucleotide away, so this likely arose from a read error. Other DNA sequences from this sample encode an identical CDR3 as well. This sequence joins TRBV6-1 and TRBJ1-5; D is perhaps TRBD1 (5 bases). CDR1 and CDR2 from the germline V gene are MNHNS and SASEGT. The CDR3 covers 14 residues. The CDR3 coding sequence is TGTGCCAGCAGCGAAGTAGAGGGGCGTCAGCCCCAGCATTTT. Its translation: CASSEVEGRQPQHF.

The table lists this clone with a few counts. The genes are TRBV19 and TRBJ1-2; 8 bases line up with TRBD1. The CDR3 has 17 residues. Germline V CDR1 and CDR2: LNHDA, SQIVND (reference sequence). Trimming removed 4 bases from V and 4 bases from J; junction bases left unmatched: 14. The CDR3 is CASSTSGTGNLFYGYTF. In nucleotides, the CDR3 is TGTGCCAGTAGTACATCCGGGACAGGAAACCTTTTCTATGGCTACACCTTC.

V usage is TRBV7-2 and J usage is TRBJ2-7; D gene uncertain. The V and J ends lost 1 base and 0 bases respectively, with 7 bases between them. In germline, CDR1 is SGHTA, CDR2 FQGNSA. The CDR3 is 14 amino acids. The DNA of the CDR3 is TGTGCCAGCAGCTTAGGTGTAAGCTCCTACGAGCAGTACTTC. This translates into CASSLGVSSYEQYF.

This clone was seen just once. The V gene is TRBV27, the J gene TRBJ1-2; the match to TRBD1 covers 7 bases. CDR3 length: 15 amino acids. The V gene end was trimmed by 8 bases and the J gene end by 1 base; junction bases not matched to a gene: 10. CDR1 MNHEY and CDR2 SMNVEV come from the germline V gene (reference sequence). CDR3: CASGTVRGSNYGYTF. The CDR3 coding sequence is TGTGCCAGCGGAACCGTCAGGGGGAGTAACTATGGCTACACCTTC.

As to this clone: At the DNA level, this CDR3 is encoded by other sequences in the same sample as well. The V and J genes are TRBV7-2 and TRBJ2-7; D is undetermined. This CDR3 is built from 13 residues. Between the trimmed V and J ends, which lost 0 bases and 2 bases, there was a span of 5 bases. Germline V gene data show CDR1 as SGHTA and CDR2 as FQGNSA. DNA for the CDR3: TGTGCCAGCAGCTTAGCTGCACCCTACGAGCAGTACTTC. It codes for CASSLAAPYEQYF.

The rearrangement links TRBV28 to TRBJ1-4; D is ambiguous. The germline V and J ends were trimmed by 6 bases and 8 bases, with 19 bases remaining between them. The CDR3 sequence is 15 residues long. Germline assignment: CDR1 MDHEN and CDR2 SYDVKM. The CDR3 sequence: CASSRRGVIGEKLFF. CDR3 bases: TGTGCCAGCAGCCGCCGTGGTGTGATCGGGGAAAAACTGTTTTTT.

The rearrangement links TRBV18 to TRBJ2-2; 9 nucleotides agree with TRBD2. The CDR3 runs 16 residues. Trimming removed 4 bases from V and 7 bases from J; junction bases left unmatched: 10. Germline V gene data show CDR1 as KGHSH and CDR2 as LQKENI. CDR3 nucleotides: TGTGCCAGCTCACAGGGACTAGCACGAGGTGGCGGGGAGCTGTTTTTT. This translates into CASSQGLARGGGELFF.

The gene calls are TRBV5-4 and TRBJ2-3; 13 bases match TRBD2. CDR3 size: 18 residues. The trim removed 0 bases at V and 2 bases at J, leaving 6 bases unmatched. The V gene's germline CDR1 is SGHNT and CDR2 YYREEE (reference sequence). The CDR3 reads CASSLGGLAGSSTDTQYF. The CDR3 region has the DNA TGTGCCAGCAGCTTGGGGGGACTAGCGGGGAGTTCCACAGATACGCAGTATTTT.

This chain connects TRBV2 to TRBJ1-2; maybe TRBD1 (6 bases). CDR1 is SNHLY, CDR2 FYNNEI, per germline. This CDR3 region has 12 residues. V was cut by 6 bases and J by 4 bases, with 9 bases left in between. The DNA of the CDR3 is TGTGCCAGCAGGGGGGACATCTATGGCTACACCTTC. As protein: CASRGDIYGYTF.

V usage is TRBV18 and J usage is TRBJ2-1, with TRBD2 as a possible D gene (5 bases). Germline V gene lookup returns CDR1 KGHSH and CDR2 LQKENI. The length of the CDR3 is 14 residues. V was trimmed by 5 bases and J by 8 bases, leaving 16 bases between them. The CDR3 coding sequence is TGTGCCAGCTCAAGTGGGGAGCCATTCCATGAGCAGTTCTTC. Protein sequence: CASSSGEPFHEQFF.

This clone was counted a single time. The chain is built from TRBV18 and TRBJ1-1, with a weak D call TRBD1 (5 bases). The CDR3 has 12 amino acids. Germline CDR1 and CDR2: KGHSH and LQKENI. V shed 0 bases and J shed 8 bases, with 7 bases lying between them. The CDR3 loop is CASSPPGVEAFF. The CDR3 nucleotides are TGTGCCAGCTCACCACCGGGGGTCGAAGCTTTCTTT.

As regards this clone: The sample holds other DNA sequences that translate to the same CDR3. The CDR3 DNA follows: TGTGCCACCAGCAGAGATCAGGGGGCCGGGGAGCTGTTTTTT. Its protein product is CATSRDQGAGELFF. This rearrangement joins TRBV15 to TRBJ2-2; the match to TRBD1 covers 7 bases. Losses at the gene ends were 0 bases for V and 6 bases for J; bases not matched to a gene: 1. CDR1 and CDR2 (germline): LNHNV, YYDKDF (reference sequence). The CDR3 consists of 14 residues.

This chain links TRBV20-1 with TRBJ2-3; possible D gene TRBD1, 6 bases. Germline V gives CDR1 DFQATT, CDR2 SNEGSKA (reference sequence). CDR3 length: 11 amino acids. CDR3 amino acids: CSLTRGDTQYF. The CDR3 DNA is TGCAGCCTTACTAGGGGGGATACGCAGTATTTT.

This clone was recorded at least ten times. The same CDR3 is also encoded by other DNA sequences in this sample. The chain carries TRBV28 and TRBJ2-7, with D possibly called TRBD1 or TRBD2 (5 bases each). The germline V and J ends were trimmed by 4 bases and 0 bases, with 13 bases remaining between them. CDR1 MDHEN and CDR2 SYDVKM come from the germline V gene. The CDR3 consists of 15 residues. The CDR3 DNA is TGTGCCAGCAGTTCTATATGGGACGACTCCTACGAGCAGTACTTC. This gives the protein CASSSIWDDSYEQYF.

The V call is TRBV29-1, the J call TRBJ2-3, with D unresolved. CDR3 length: 14 residues. Germline CDR1 and CDR2: SQVTM and ANQGSEA. Trimming removed 6 bases from V and 2 bases from J, with 15 bases in between. DNA for the CDR3: TGCAGCGTACAAGCCGGCGACCACACAGATACGCAGTATTTT. Encoded protein: CSVQAGDHTDTQYF.

V usage is TRBV6-5 and J usage is TRBJ1-1, with 8 bases fitting TRBD1. The V gene end was trimmed by 6 bases and the J gene end by 5 bases; junction bases not matched to a gene: 5. Germline V gene lookup returns CDR1 MNHEY and CDR2 SVGAGI. The length of the CDR3 is 13 residues. This chain's CDR3 is CASSRQGRTEAFF. The CDR3 coding sequence is TGTGCCAGCAGCCGACAGGGGCGGACTGAAGCTTTCTTT.

Turning to this clone: Other DNA sequences in the same sample also yield this CDR3. V is TRBV7-2 and J is TRBJ2-3; 11 bases align to TRBD2. The length of the CDR3 is 15 residues. J gave up 5 bases and V 2 bases, and 3 bases lay outside the gene matches. Germline V CDR1 and CDR2: SGHTA, FQGNSA. CDR3 residues: CASSLRLAGRDTQYF. CDR3 DNA: TGTGCCAGCAGCTTAAGACTAGCGGGAAGAGATACGCAGTATTTT.

V gene TRBV7-3 combines with J gene TRBJ2-2, with D possibly being TRBD1 (6 bases). V lost 5 bases to trimming and J lost 6 bases, with 16 bases between them. Germline V gives CDR1 SGHTA, CDR2 FQGTGA. The CDR3 is made up of 15 amino acids. CDR3 in DNA: TGTGCCAGCAGCGGAAACACAGGGTATCCCGGGGAGCTGTTTTTT. Protein sequence: CASSGNTGYPGELFF.

V is TRBV28 and J is TRBJ1-3, with 10 bases identical to TRBD1. The CDR3 has 14 amino acids. Trimming cost V 7 bases and J 8 bases; bases outside gene matches: 8. Germline assignment: CDR1 MDHEN and CDR2 SYDVKM. For the CDR3, the DNA is TGTGCCAGCAACCGGGACAGGGGCCCGGACACCATATATTTT. It codes for CASNRDRGPDTIYF.

The chain's CDR3 is CSAQGIGRTEAFF. As DNA, the CDR3 is TGCAGCGCCCAGGGTATTGGAAGGACTGAAGCTTTCTTT. The chain links TRBV29-1 to TRBJ1-1; possibly TRBD1 for D (5 bases). The CDR3 is 13 residues long. V was cut by 7 bases and J by 5 bases, with 17 bases left in between. Germline V gene data show CDR1 as SQVTM and CDR2 as ANQGSEA.

This clone has at least ten counts. The rearrangement joins TRBV2 to TRBJ1-5; maybe TRBD1 (6 bases). Germline values: CDR1 SNHLY, CDR2 FYNNEI. The CDR3 consists of 17 residues. The ends were cut back, 3 bases at V and 1 base at J, with 16 bases in the middle. For the CDR3, the DNA is TGTGCCAGCAGTGAGCGGCAGGGGCAGAGAAGCAATCAGCCCCAGCATTTT. Residues: CASSERQGQRSNQPQHF.

The chain uses TRBV23-1 and TRBJ1-1, with unresolved D. TRBV23-1 qualifies as an ORF whose function is uncertain. The CDR3 has 11 residues. The V and J ends lost 5 bases and 3 bases respectively, with 4 bases between them. The DNA of the CDR3 is TGCGCCAGCAGTGGTGACACTGAAGCTTTCTTT. Protein: CASSGDTEAFF.

Comments on this clone: This may be a read error, as it is one base from a much larger clone. Other DNA sequences of this sample code for an identical CDR3. J is TRBJ1-5 and V is TRBV6-1; 11 nucleotides line up with TRBD1. Unmatched junction bases numbered 1, after V lost 6 bases and J lost 6 bases. CDR3 length: 13 amino acids. CDR1 is MNHNS and CDR2 is SASEGT in the germline V gene. CDR3 DNA sequence: TGTGCCAGCAGGGGGACAGGGGGTCAGCCCCAGCATTTT. It yields the protein CASRGTGGQPQHF.

This chain uses TRBV11-2 with TRBJ2-1, with D unresolved. Trimming cost V 1 base and J 4 bases, with 17 bases left between them. The CDR3 has 17 residues. Germline loops: CDR1 SGHAT, CDR2 FQNNGV. The CDR3 sequence is CASSLARPGTGYNEQFF. CDR3 DNA sequence: TGTGCCAGCAGCTTAGCTCGACCAGGAACTGGATACAATGAGCAGTTCTTC.